This T cell receptor (beta chain) originates from a study of shared clonotypes between healthy human individuals. In the authors' methods: Because ImmunoSEQ provided only junction sequences with no quality scores, the filtering differed. Some clones are missing from TCRdb's copy, which holds only in-frame ones; the method was immunoSEQ multiplex PCR. V and J calls and clone size are as listed in that table; D and trimming were resolved from the DNA. The sample records approximately 2.1 million clones, approximately 93% being singletons. Trimming removed 0 bases at V and 0 bases at J, with 12 bases between. Germline loops: CDR1 SGHTA, CDR2 FQGTGA. This CDR3 has 16 amino acids.

The source is a man younger than 35 in good health. Some clones in this sample may be carry-over from other donors' samples. The chain employs TRBV7-3 and TRBJ2-7; D not certain. The sequenced sample was naive CD4+ T cells from PBMCs. The subset is: CD45RA+ positively selected. The CDR3 loop reads CASSLTGPRHSYEQYF. Written as DNA, the CDR3 is TGTGCCAGCAGCTTAACAGGCCCCCGTCACTCCTACGAGCAGTACTTC.